This T cell receptor (beta chain) appears in the sequencing data of a study of T cells in Graves' hyperthyroidism and ophthalmopathy. At least ten counts were recorded for this clonotype. The CDR3 covers 17 residues. CDR1 LGHDT and CDR2 YNNKEL come from the germline V gene (reference sequence). Trimming pared 0 bases from V and 2 bases from J, leaving 14 bases between. The source material, RNA transcripts, was used to amplify TCR beta CDR3 regions. HTBI primers were used for first-round RT-PCR of the TCR CDR3. TCRdb called the multiplex PCR reads again in MiXCR, with one record for every CDR3 protein. The sample has some 440,000 distinct CDR3 sequences, approximately 15% seen once.

Sequenced: blood. The V call is TRBV3-1, the J call TRBJ1-3, with D hard to call. This sequence was found in a woman aged 18-35 years with Graves' hyperthyroidism. For the CDR3, the DNA is TGTGCCAGCAGCCAAGAGGGGTTCTCAGCGGCTGGAAACACCATATATTTT. Residues: CASSQEGFSAAGNTIYF.